The next 9 T cell receptor beta chains were all read from a single sample in a study of T cells in localized non-small cell lung cancer. This table comes from immunoSEQ multiplex PCR, and its TCRdb copy is limited to in-frame clones, with some not included. In the table there are some 130,000 clones, 70% to 90% of which are singletons. The source was peripheral blood, collected before any cancer treatment. The receptors were sampled from an older female donor with stage I lung adenocarcinoma.

The DNA of the CDR3 is TGTGCCAGCAGCTTCCCTAACAGGGCGGGCAATGAGCAGTTCTTC. Translating it yields CASSFPNRAGNEQFF. The J gene is TRBJ2-1, the V gene TRBV5-6, with D perhaps matching TRBD1 (6 bases). The CDR3 loop spans 15 amino acids. In germline, CDR1 is SGHDT, CDR2 YYEEEE. The V end lost 2 bases, the J end lost 6 bases, and 15 bases lay between the germline ends. Full variable domain (missing parts from reference TRBV5-6 and TRBJ2-1): DAGVTQSPTHLIKTRGQQVTLRCSPKSGHDTVSWYQQALGQGPQFIFQYYEEEERQRGNFPDRFSGHQFPNYSSELNVNALLLGDSALYLCASSFPNRAGNEQFFGPGTRLTVL.

The chain employs TRBV11-2 and TRBJ2-7; the D is unclear. Trimming took 4 bases from V and 3 from J, leaving 16 bases between them. This CDR3 is 15 amino acids long. The germline gives CDR1 SGHAT, CDR2 FQNNGV. The CDR3 region is CASSSRAFGDYEQYF. In DNA, the CDR3 is TGTGCCAGCAGCTCCCGGGCTTTCGGCGACTACGAGCAGTACTTC. The full variable domain, in which reference TRBV11-2 and TRBJ2-7 provide the parts outside the CDR3, is EAGVAQSPRYKIIEKRQSVAFWCNPISGHATLYWYQQILGQGPKLLIQFQNNGVVDDSQLPKDRFSAERLKGVDSTLKIQPAKLEDSAVYLCASSSRAFGDYEQYFGPGTRLTVT.

This chain uses TRBV5-8 with TRBJ2-3; the D is unclear. Trimming removed 0 bases from V and 0 bases from J, with 2 bases in between. This CDR3 spans 13 amino acids. Germline-derived CDR1 and CDR2 are SGHTS and YDEGEE. The CDR3 reads CASSLESTDTQYF. CDR3 bases: TGTGCCAGCAGCTTGGAAAGCACAGATACGCAGTATTTT.

The CDR3, as DNA: TGTGCCAGTAGTACCCGGGACAGGTTCATTGAGCAGTTCTTC. It encodes CASSTRDRFIEQFF. The chain has TRBV19 and TRBJ2-1; 8 nucleotides agree with TRBD1. V lost 4 bases, J lost 9 bases, and 8 bases stayed unmatched. In germline, CDR1 is LNHDA, CDR2 SQIVND (reference sequence). This CDR3 comprises 14 residues.

This sequence joins TRBV6-5 and TRBJ2-7; 8 positions match TRBD2. V lost 0 bases, J lost 2 bases, and 3 bases stayed unmatched. This CDR3 is 15 amino acids long. Germline CDR1 MNHEY, CDR2 SVGAGI. The CDR3 here is CASSYSGLEPYEQYF. As DNA, the CDR3 is TGTGCCAGCAGTTACTCGGGACTAGAGCCCTACGAGCAGTACTTC.

V gene TRBV28 combines with J gene TRBJ2-7; either TRBD1 or TRBD2 may supply D (6 bases each). Trimming took off 7 bases at V and 6 bases at J, with 22 bases between the two ends. Germline V gene sequence: CDR1 MDHEN, CDR2 SYDVKM. The CDR3 has 15 amino acids. The CDR3 region has the DNA TGTGCCAGCACATCCGGGGGCAGGGAGGCGGTCGAGCAGTACTTC. Its protein is CASTSGGREAVEQYF.

In this sample, this clone turned up a few times. This chain uses TRBV29-1 with TRBJ1-1; D is perhaps TRBD1 (6 bases). From germline, CDR1 is SQVTM and CDR2 ANQGSEA. The CDR3 is 13 amino acids. Between the trimmed V and J ends, which lost 4 bases and 3 bases, there was a span of 12 bases. DNA for the CDR3: TGCAGCGTTGTGGAGGGGGATGACACTGAAGCTTTCTTT. Amino acid sequence: CSVVEGDDTEAFF.

V is TRBV19 and J is TRBJ1-4; D is perhaps TRBD1 (6 bases). This CDR3 contains 16 residues. Germline CDR1 is LNHDA and CDR2 is SQIVND (reference sequence). The V and J ends lost 6 bases and 0 bases respectively, with 14 bases between them. CDR3 residues: CASRHARTATNEKLFF. In nucleotides, the CDR3 is TGTGCCAGTAGGCATGCCCGGACAGCAACTAATGAAAAACTGTTTTTT.

The chain has TRBV19 and TRBJ2-1; 8 bases fit TRBD2. V was clipped by 3 bases and J by 8 bases; unmatched bases: 6. Germline loops: CDR1 LNHDA, CDR2 SQIVND (reference sequence). The CDR3 sequence is 14 residues long. CDR3 in DNA: TGTGCCAGTAGTATTGGAGCGGGAGCCTATGAGCAGTTCTTC. Amino acids: CASSIGAGAYEQFF.